The 30 T cell receptor beta chains below were found in one sample sequenced in a study of blood T cell repertoires in COVID-19. Clones were read by immunoSEQ multiplex PCR, and TCRdb kept only the in-frame ones, dropping some. The table lists 200,000 to 300,000 clones, approximately 86% of them singletons, with more than 2.5% in the top ten. Sequencing was done on a sample of peripheral blood. All receptors derive from a woman in her twenties or thirties who had recovered from COVID-19.

V usage is TRBV2 and J usage is TRBJ2-5; D remains unclear. The V gene lost 9 bases and the J gene lost 10 bases, with 21 bases spanning the gap. This CDR3 has 13 amino acids. The germline CDR1 and CDR2 sequences are SNHLY and FYNNEI. In DNA, the CDR3 is TGTGCCAGATCTCTAAACCCTTCAGGCGACCAGTACTTC. This encodes CARSLNPSGDQYF. Looking up the rest from reference TRBV2 and TRBJ2-5 gives the full variable domain: EPEVTQTPSHQVTQMGQEVILRCVPISNHLYFYWYRQILGQKVEFLVSFYNNEISEKSEIFDDQFSVERPDGSNFTLKIRSTKLEDSAMYFCARSLNPSGDQYFGPGTRLLVL.

This chain joins TRBV2 and TRBJ1-6, with D uncertain. With 6 bases removed from V and 7 bases from J, the gap between germline ends came to 7 bases. CDR1 and CDR2 (germline): SNHLY, FYNNEI. This CDR3 has 12 amino acids. The chain's CDR3 is CASRESNSPLHF. The CDR3 DNA sequence: TGTGCCAGCAGAGAATCAAATTCACCCCTCCACTTT.

This clone was counted once. The chain uses TRBV10-1 and TRBJ2-7; D perhaps matches TRBD1 (5 bases). Germline CDR1 and CDR2: WNHNN and SYGVQD (reference sequence). The germline V and J ends were trimmed by 4 bases and 3 bases, with 16 bases remaining between them. CDR3 length equals 15 residues. CDR3 DNA: TGCGCCAGCAGTGCGGTCCGGACAAGAGGCTACGAGCAGTACTTC. As protein: CASSAVRTRGYEQYF.

The chain uses TRBV7-2 and TRBJ1-2; 7 nucleotides align to TRBD1. Germline V CDR1 and CDR2: SGHTA, FQGNSA. V was pared by 5 bases and J by 8 bases, with 14 bases of the junction left unmatched. This CDR3 spans 15 amino acids. CDR3 loop: CASSARDSATGGYTF. In DNA, the CDR3 is TGTGCCAGCAGCGCCAGGGACAGCGCCACAGGAGGCTACACCTTC.

The chain uses TRBV11-3 and TRBJ2-3; 8 bases match TRBD2. This CDR3 contains 16 residues. Unmatched junction bases numbered 6, after V lost 1 base and J lost 3 bases. Germline CDR1 reads SGHNT; CDR2 reads YENEEA. This chain's CDR3 is CASSLGERGRTDTQYF. In DNA form, the CDR3 reads TGTGCCAGCAGCTTAGGGGAGCGGGGGAGGACAGATACGCAGTATTTT.

This sequence joins TRBV27 and TRBJ2-2, with 10 bases lining up with TRBD1. The V and J ends lost 6 bases and 6 bases, in that order; junction bases with no gene match: 7. This CDR3 comprises 15 residues. Germline-derived CDR1 and CDR2 are MNHEY and SMNVEV (reference sequence). The CDR3 nucleotides read TGTGCCAGCAGCACGCGGGACAGGGGCGCCGGGGAGCTGTTTTTT. This codes for CASSTRDRGAGELFF.

The chain joins TRBV9 to TRBJ2-2; D is ambiguous. V lost 0 bases, J lost 4 bases, and 10 bases lay in between. Germline assignment: CDR1 SGDLS and CDR2 YYNGEE. The CDR3 loop spans 15 amino acids. The CDR3 region is CASSVATPGTGELFF. CDR3 in DNA: TGTGCCAGCAGCGTAGCTACGCCCGGCACCGGGGAGCTGTTTTTT.

The J gene is TRBJ2-1, the V gene TRBV7-6; a weak D match, TRBD2 (6 bases). V dropped 5 bases and J dropped 0 bases, with 14 bases sitting between them. Germline V gives CDR1 SGHVS, CDR2 FNYEAQ. There are 16 residues in the CDR3. CDR3 region: CASSTFSGPSYNEQFF. The CDR3 DNA follows: TGTGCCAGCAGCACCTTCAGCGGGCCCTCCTACAATGAGCAGTTCTTC.

The CDR3 reads CASSRGTGWSYGYTF. In nucleotides, the CDR3 is TGTGCCAGCAGCCGCGGGACAGGGTGGTCTTATGGCTACACCTTC. The J gene is TRBJ1-2, the V gene TRBV5-6; 9 bases align to TRBD1. Germline CDR1 reads SGHDT; CDR2 reads YYEEEE. This CDR3 contains 15 residues. After removal of 4 bases from V and 5 bases from J, the junction contained 9 bases not matched to a gene.

The CDR3 protein is CASTAGNTIYF. As DNA, the CDR3 is TGTGCCAGTACTGCTGGAAACACCATATATTTT. This chain uses TRBV19 with TRBJ1-3; D uncertain. The CDR3 totals 11 residues. V was pared by 7 bases and J by 2 bases, with 3 bases between. From germline, CDR1 is LNHDA and CDR2 SQIVND (reference sequence). The full variable domain, its missing parts supplied by reference TRBV19 and TRBJ1-3, is DGGITQSPKYLFRKEGQNVTLSCEQNLNHDAMYWYRQDPGQGLRLIYYSQIVNDFQKGDIAEGYSVSREKKESFPLTVTSAQKNPTAFYLCASTAGNTIYFGEGSWLTVV.

The rearrangement links TRBV9 to TRBJ2-6, with 9 bases lining up with TRBD1. The CDR3 totals 19 residues. The V gene's germline CDR1 is SGDLS and CDR2 YYNGEE. Trimming removed 4 bases from V and 0 bases from J; junction bases left unmatched: 11. This CDR3 reads CASSFRTGDFLSGANVLTF. The CDR3 DNA reads as TGTGCCAGCAGCTTCCGGACAGGGGACTTTCTCTCTGGGGCCAACGTCCTGACTTTC. The full variable domain, completed using reference TRBV9 and TRBJ2-6, is DSGVTQTPKHLITATGQRVTLRCSPRSGDLSVYWYQQSLDQGLQFLIQYYNGEERAKGNILERFSAQQFPDLHSELNLSSLELGDSALYFCASSFRTGDFLSGANVLTFGAGSRLTVL.

The genes are TRBV7-3 and TRBJ2-1; 9 bases align to TRBD1. Trimming removed 5 bases from V and 8 bases from J; junction bases left unmatched: 7. CDR1 and CDR2 from the germline V gene are SGHTA and FQGTGA. CDR3 length: 14 amino acids. The CDR3 is CASSPTGGLDEQFF. The DNA of the CDR3 is TGTGCCAGCAGCCCTACAGGGGGCTTGGATGAGCAGTTCTTC.

The gene calls are TRBV7-9 and TRBJ2-5; D possibly corresponds to TRBD2 (5 bases). The germline V and J ends were trimmed by 0 bases and 4 bases, with 15 bases remaining between them. This CDR3 spans 16 amino acids. Germline CDR1 SEHNR, CDR2 FQNEAQ (reference sequence). The DNA for the CDR3 is TGTGCCAGCAGCTTAGCGCAGGCAGCAGAGGGAGAGACCCAGTACTTC. It is translated as CASSLAQAAEGETQYF.

V and J are TRBV5-5 and TRBJ1-1; TRBD1 matches at 8 bases. The germline CDR1 and CDR2 sequences are SGHKS and YYEKEE (reference sequence). CDR3 length: 15 amino acids. The V segment lost 2 bases and the J segment 5 bases; nucleotides outside the gene matches: 8. The chain's CDR3 is CASSFLTGGGTEAFF. CDR3 coding DNA: TGTGCCAGCAGCTTCCTAACAGGGGGTGGGACTGAAGCTTTCTTT.

This chain connects TRBV5-1 to TRBJ2-3, with 9 bases matching TRBD2. Germline-derived CDR1 and CDR2 are SGHRS and YFSETQ. V lost 0 bases and J lost 6; bases outside the gene matches: 8. This CDR3 is 16 amino acids long. For the CDR3, the DNA is TGCGCCAGCAGCTTGGCAGGCGGGGGGGCGCGTGATACGCAGTATTTT. Its translation is CASSLAGGGARDTQYF.

A few counts support this clone. The V call is TRBV27, the J call TRBJ2-5; 8 positions agree with TRBD2. Unmatched junction bases numbered 11, after V lost 4 bases and J lost 4 bases. From germline, CDR1 is MNHEY and CDR2 SMNVEV (reference sequence). The CDR3 length is 16 residues. The CDR3 region is CASSSWTSTASETQYF. The DNA of the CDR3 is TGTGCCAGCAGTTCCTGGACTAGCACGGCGTCAGAGACCCAGTACTTC.

The chain has TRBV6-5 and TRBJ2-2; D perhaps matches TRBD1 (6 bases). The V end lost 6 bases, the J end lost 4 bases, and 9 bases lay between the germline ends. CDR1 is MNHEY, CDR2 SVGAGI, per germline. The CDR3 consists of 13 residues. CDR3 DNA: TGTGCCAGCAGAACAGGGATCACCGGGGAGCTGTTTTTT. The encoded protein is CASRTGITGELFF.

The chain joins TRBV6-1 to TRBJ2-2, with 11 bases aligning to TRBD2. Germline loops: CDR1 MNHNS, CDR2 SASEGT. The CDR3 has 17 residues. V lost 4 bases to trimming and J lost 6 bases; unmatched junction nucleotides: 10. The CDR3 sequence: CASSGLAGWFRAGELFF. CDR3 DNA: TGTGCCAGCAGTGGACTAGCGGGGTGGTTTAGGGCCGGGGAGCTGTTTTTT.

Concerning this clone itself: Mismatch with germline at one junction end may stem from a read error. CDR3 protein: CASSKQSGDSPVGF. CDR3 in DNA: TGTGCCAGCAGCAAACAATCAGGGGACAGTCCTGTAGGTTTC. This chain connects TRBV11-1 to TRBJ2-7; the match to TRBD1 covers 7 bases. The V gene's germline CDR1 is SGHAT and CDR2 FQDESV (reference sequence). CDR3 length: 14 residues. The whole variable domain, filled in from reference TRBV11-1 and TRBJ2-7, reads EAEVAQSPRYKITEKSQAVAFWCDPISGHATLYWYRQILGQGPELLVQFQDESVVDDSQLPKDRFSAERLKGVDSTLKIQPAELGDSAMYLCASSKQSGDSPVGFGPGTRLTVT.

The J gene is TRBJ2-5, the V gene TRBV12-5; 14 bases are shared with TRBD2. From germline, CDR1 is LGHNT and CDR2 FRNRAP. V was clipped by 8 bases and J by 5 bases; unmatched bases: 4. The CDR3 covers 14 residues. The CDR3 is CASLTSGGAETQYF. The CDR3 nucleotides read TGTGCTAGTCTGACTAGCGGGGGGGCTGAGACCCAGTACTTC.

The DNA of the CDR3 is TGTGCCAGCAGTTCTCAGCGGGTCTACGAGCAGTACTTC. Translating gives CASSSQRVYEQYF. The V gene is TRBV6-6, the J gene TRBJ2-7, with a weak D call TRBD2 (6 bases). This CDR3 has 13 residues. Germline-derived CDR1 and CDR2 are MNHNY and SVGAGI (reference sequence). Trimming removed 4 bases from V and 3 bases from J, with 10 bases in between.

This chain connects TRBV4-1 to TRBJ2-7; maybe TRBD1 (5 bases). V was pared by 1 base and J by 7 bases, with 14 bases between. Germline CDR1 reads MGHRA; CDR2 reads YSYEKL. The CDR3 is made up of 14 amino acids. In DNA, the CDR3 is TGCGCCAGCAGCCAAGCACGACAGCCCTCGGAGCAGTACTTC. It specifies CASSQARQPSEQYF.

This sequence joins TRBV5-1 and TRBJ2-1; 11 positions match TRBD2. Germline V gives CDR1 SGHRS, CDR2 YFSETQ. V lost 4 bases to trimming and J lost 6 bases; unmatched junction nucleotides: 9. This CDR3 has 16 residues. CDR3: CASSLMSSGGLNEQFF. As DNA, the CDR3 is TGCGCCAGCAGCCTGATGTCTAGCGGGGGGCTCAATGAGCAGTTCTTC.

V usage is TRBV19 and J usage is TRBJ2-5; the match to TRBD2 covers 7 bases. Germline loops: CDR1 LNHDA, CDR2 SQIVND (reference sequence). The V gene end was trimmed by 2 bases and the J gene end by 2 bases; junction bases not matched to a gene: 17. The CDR3 covers 19 residues. The DNA for the CDR3 is TGTGCCAGTAGTATACCCACCGGGACTATCATGCGGTTTCAAGAGACCCAGTACTTC. This encodes CASSIPTGTIMRFQETQYF.

V is TRBV5-8 and J is TRBJ2-3, with TRBD1 identical over 9 bases. This CDR3 has 16 amino acids. In germline, CDR1 is SGHTS, CDR2 YDEGEE. Trimming removed 1 base from V and 1 base from J; junction bases left unmatched: 4. The chain's CDR3 is CASSLNRGRRTDTQYF. The CDR3 nucleotides read TGTGCCAGCAGCTTGAACAGGGGGCGTCGCACAGATACGCAGTATTTT. Full variable domain (missing parts from reference TRBV5-8 and TRBJ2-3): EAGVTQSPTHLIKTRGQQATLRCSPISGHTSVYWYQQALGLGLQFLLWYDEGEERNRGNFPPRFSGRQFPNYSSELNVNALELEDSALYLCASSLNRGRRTDTQYFGPGTRLTVL.

The chain couples TRBV19 to TRBJ2-7, with D tentatively TRBD2 (6 bases). Deletions cut 4 bases from V and 7 bases from J, with 17 bases between. CDR1 is LNHDA, CDR2 SQIVND, per germline (reference sequence). CDR3 size: 14 residues. The CDR3 sequence: CASSNTWDSQEQYF. CDR3 nucleotide sequence: TGTGCCAGTAGTAACACCTGGGACTCCCAGGAGCAGTACTTC.

In its sample, this clone was seen once. The chain links TRBV19 to TRBJ1-5, with unresolved D. Germline CDR1 reads LNHDA; CDR2 reads SQIVND (reference sequence). V was pared by 5 bases and J by 6 bases, with 11 bases between. This CDR3 contains 13 residues. CDR3 DNA sequence: TGTGCCAGTAGTGAGGGCATCACTCAGCCCCAGCATTTT. This encodes CASSEGITQPQHF.

This clone was seen a handful of times. The chain uses TRBV19 and TRBJ1-5; possibly TRBD1 for D (6 bases). V shed 6 bases and J shed 4 bases, with 13 bases lying between them. CDR3 length: 14 amino acids. CDR1 and CDR2 (germline): LNHDA, SQIVND (reference sequence). This CDR3 is CASRTGTRNQPQHF. CDR3 in DNA: TGTGCCAGTAGAACCGGGACACGGAATCAGCCCCAGCATTTT.

The V gene is TRBV7-2, the J gene TRBJ2-3; the match to TRBD2 covers 9 bases. CDR3 length: 16 residues. With V trimmed by 1 base and J by 5 bases, 7 bases remained unmatched. Germline CDR1 reads SGHTA; CDR2 reads FQGNSA. For the CDR3, the DNA is TGTGCCAGCAGCTTAGAAGGCGGGGGGGTGGAAGATACGCAGTATTTT. Its protein is CASSLEGGGVEDTQYF.

The chain carries TRBV9 and TRBJ2-2; TRBD2 aligns across 7 bases. The CDR3 loop spans 16 amino acids. Trimming cost V 2 bases and J 5 bases; bases outside gene matches: 9. The germline gives CDR1 SGDLS, CDR2 YYNGEE. This chain's CDR3 is CASSVKAGLGTGELFF. DNA for the CDR3: TGTGCCAGCAGCGTTAAAGCGGGACTTGGGACCGGGGAGCTGTTTTTT.